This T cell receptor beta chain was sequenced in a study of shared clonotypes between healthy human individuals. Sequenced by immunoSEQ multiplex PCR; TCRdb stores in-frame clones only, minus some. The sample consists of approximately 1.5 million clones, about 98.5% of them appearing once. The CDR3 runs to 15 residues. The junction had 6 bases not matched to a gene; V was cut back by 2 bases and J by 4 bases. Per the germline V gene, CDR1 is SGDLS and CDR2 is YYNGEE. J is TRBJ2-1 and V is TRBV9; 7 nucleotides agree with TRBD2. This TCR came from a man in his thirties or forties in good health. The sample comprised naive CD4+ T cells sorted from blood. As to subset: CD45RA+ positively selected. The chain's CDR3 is CASSVSGTTYNEQFF. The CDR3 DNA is TGTGCCAGCAGCGTTTCCGGGACTACTTACAATGAGCAGTTCTTC.